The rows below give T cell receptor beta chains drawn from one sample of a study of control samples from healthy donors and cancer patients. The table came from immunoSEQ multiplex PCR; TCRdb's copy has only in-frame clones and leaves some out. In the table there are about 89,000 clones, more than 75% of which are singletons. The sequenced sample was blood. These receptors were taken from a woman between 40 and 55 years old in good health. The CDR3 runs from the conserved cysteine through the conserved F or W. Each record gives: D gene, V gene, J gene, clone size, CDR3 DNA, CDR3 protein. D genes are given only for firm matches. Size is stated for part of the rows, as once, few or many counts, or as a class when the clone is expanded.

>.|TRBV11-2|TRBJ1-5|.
TGTGCCAGCAGCTTAGGGGACGGTGGAAATCAGTCCCAGCATTTT
CASSLGDGGNQSQHF
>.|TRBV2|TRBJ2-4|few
TGTGCCAGCAGTGGCCAGAGGGCCAACATTCAGTACTTC
CASSGQRANIQYF
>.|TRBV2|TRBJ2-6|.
TGTGCCAGCAGTGACAAGGTTCCTTCTGGGGCCAACGTCCTGACTTTC
CASSDKVPSGANVLTF
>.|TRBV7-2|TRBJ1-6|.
TGTGCCAGCAGCGACGGACGTGAGAATTCACCCCTCCACTTT
CASSDGRENSPLHF
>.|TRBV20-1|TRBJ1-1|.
TGCAGTGCTAGTAGAGACGGGGAGATGAACACTGAAGCTTTCTTT
CSASRDGEMNTEAFF
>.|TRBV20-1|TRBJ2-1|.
TGCAGTGCTTCAAACAATGAGCAGTTCTTC
CSASNNEQFF
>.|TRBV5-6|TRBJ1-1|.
TGTGCCAGCAGCTTGATGGGAAAGACTGAAGCTTTCTTT
CASSLMGKTEAFF
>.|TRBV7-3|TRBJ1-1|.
TGTGCCAGCAGCTTAACAGGGAAGAACACTGAAGCTTTCTTT
CASSLTGKNTEAFF
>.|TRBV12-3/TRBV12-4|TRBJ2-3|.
TGTGCCAGCAGTTTAGGGGGGCCAGATACGCAGTATTTT
CASSLGGPDTQYF
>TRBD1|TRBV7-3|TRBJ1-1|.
TGTGCCAGCAGCTCCCCGGGACAGGGGCACACTGAAGCTTTCTTT
CASSSPGQGHTEAFF
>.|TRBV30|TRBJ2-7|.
TGTGCCTGGATGTCCGACGCCTACGAGCAGTACTTC
CAWMSDAYEQYF
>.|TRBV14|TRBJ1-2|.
TGTGCCAGCAGCCCCGGACAGACCTACTATGGCTACACCTTC
CASSPGQTYYGYTF
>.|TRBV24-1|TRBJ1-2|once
TGTGCCACCAGTGAGGCTCAGGAGTTTGGTGGCTACACCTTC
CATSEAQEFGGYTF
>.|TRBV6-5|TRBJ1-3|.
TGTGCCAGCAGTAGACTTGCTGGAAACACCATATATTTT
CASSRLAGNTIYF
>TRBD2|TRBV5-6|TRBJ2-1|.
TGTGCCAGCAGCTTGGTTAGCGGGGGTTACAATGAGCAGTTCTTC
CASSLVSGGYNEQFF
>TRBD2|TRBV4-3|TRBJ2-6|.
TGCGCCAGCAGCCGGAAATGGCGGGGGGGCGGAACCTCTGGGGCCAACGTCCTGACTTTC
CASSRKWRGGGTSGANVLTF
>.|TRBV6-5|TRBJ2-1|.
TGTGCCAGCAGTTTTTTAGGGTTGAGCTCCTACAATGAGCAGTTCTTC
CASSFLGLSSYNEQFF
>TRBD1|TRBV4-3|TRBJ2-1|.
TGCGCCAGCAGCCCCCAAGGGACAGGGGGCGGCAATGAGCAGTTCTTC
CASSPQGTGGGNEQFF
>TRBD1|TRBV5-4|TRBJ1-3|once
TGTGCCAGCAGCTTCCAGGGGGGAGGCACCATATATTTT
CASSFQGGGTIYF
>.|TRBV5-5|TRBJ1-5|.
TGTGCCAGCTGTATTTCGCCCAATCAGCCCCAGCATTTT
CASCISPNQPQHF
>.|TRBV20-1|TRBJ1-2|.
TGCAGTGCTACCCCCGATAGCAGCTACACCTTC
CSATPDSSYTF
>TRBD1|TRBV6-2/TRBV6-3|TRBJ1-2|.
TGTGCCACCAGCAAACAGGGGGGATATGGCTACACCTTC
CATSKQGGYGYTF
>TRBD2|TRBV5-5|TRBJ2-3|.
TGTGCCAGCAGCCCGGGAACACCTTGGACTAGCGGGGGGCTCGATACGCAGTATTTT
CASSPGTPWTSGGLDTQYF
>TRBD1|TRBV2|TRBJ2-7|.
TGTGCCAGCAGTGTGGACAGGGGTTACGAGCAGTACTTC
CASSVDRGYEQYF
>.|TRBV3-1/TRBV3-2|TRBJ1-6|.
TGTGCCAGCAGCCAAGGCAGCACAGGGCGGCGTAATTCACCCCTCCACTTT
CASSQGSTGRRNSPLHF
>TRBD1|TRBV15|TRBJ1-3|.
TGTGCCACCAGCAGAGGCGGGACAGGGGCTGGAAACACCATATATTTT
CATSRGGTGAGNTIYF
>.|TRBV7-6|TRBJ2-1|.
TGTGCCAGCAGCCCGAACAGGGATCATGAGCAGTTCTTC
CASSPNRDHEQFF
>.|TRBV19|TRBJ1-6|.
TGTGCCAGTAGTGTAGGGACCGGGACCCGGACTTCACCCCTCCACTTT
CASSVGTGTRTSPLHF
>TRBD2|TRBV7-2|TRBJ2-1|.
TGTGCCAGCAGCTTAGGTGGGACTAGCTTACACAATGAGCAGTTCTTC
CASSLGGTSLHNEQFF
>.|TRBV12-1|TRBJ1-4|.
TGTGCCAGCAGCTTTGGGACAGGGAAAAATCGTGAAAAACTGTTTTTT
CASSFGTGKNREKLFF
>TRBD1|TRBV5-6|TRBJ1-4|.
TGTGCCAGCAGCTTGGCAGGGGGCACTAATGAAAAACTGTTTTTT
CASSLAGGTNEKLFF
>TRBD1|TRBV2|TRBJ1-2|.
TGTGCCAGCGCATTGACAGGGAGCAGCTATGGCTACACCTTC
CASALTGSSYGYTF
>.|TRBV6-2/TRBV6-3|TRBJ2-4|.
TGTGCCAGCAGTCTCCCCGGATTGATTCAGTACTTC
CASSLPGLIQYF
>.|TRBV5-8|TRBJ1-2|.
TGTGCCAGCAGCTTGGACAGGTTACGTCGTGGCTACACCTTC
CASSLDRLRRGYTF
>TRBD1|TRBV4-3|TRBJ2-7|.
TGCGCCAGCATCCCGGGACAGGGCTTCCACGAGCAGTACTTC
CASIPGQGFHEQYF
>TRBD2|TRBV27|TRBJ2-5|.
TGTGCCAGCAGTTCGCTAGCGGGACAAGAGACCCAGTACTTC
CASSSLAGQETQYF
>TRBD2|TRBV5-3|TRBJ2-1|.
TGTGCCAGAAGCCACTACCTAGCGGGGGGGCAGTTCTTC
CARSHYLAGGQFF
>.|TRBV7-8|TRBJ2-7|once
TGTGCCAGCAGCTCCACTATCCGTCCCGAGCAGTACTTC
CASSSTIRPEQYF
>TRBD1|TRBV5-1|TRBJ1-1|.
TGCGCCAGCAGCTTAACCGGGACAGAAGCTGAAGCTTTCTTT
CASSLTGTEAEAFF
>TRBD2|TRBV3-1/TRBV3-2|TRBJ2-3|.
TGTGCCAGTGGCCGGGGGGCAGATACGCAGTATTTT
CASGRGADTQYF
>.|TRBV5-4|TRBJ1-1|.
TGTGCCAGCAGGGGGGCCGAGGATGAAGCTTTCTTT
CASRGAEDEAFF
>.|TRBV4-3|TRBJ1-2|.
TGCGCCAGCAGCCAAGATTACGCCGGGCCCTGGGGCGGCTACACCTTC
CASSQDYAGPWGGYTF
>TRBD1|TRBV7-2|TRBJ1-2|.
TGTGCCAGCAGCTTAGCGGGGACAGGGGGCCTTGGCTACACCTTC
CASSLAGTGGLGYTF
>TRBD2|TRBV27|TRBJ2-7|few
TGTGCCAGCAGTTCCTCGCGGGGGGGAAATTCCTACGAGCAGTACTTC
CASSSSRGGNSYEQYF
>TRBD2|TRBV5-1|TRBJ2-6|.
TGCGCCAGTGCGGGGGGCTCTGGGGCCAACGTCCTGACTTTC
CASAGGSGANVLTF
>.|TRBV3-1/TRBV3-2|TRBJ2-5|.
TGTGCCAGCAGAAAAGGACTACTGTACCAAGAGACCCAGTACTTC
CASRKGLLYQETQYF
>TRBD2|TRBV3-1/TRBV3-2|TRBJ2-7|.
TGTGCCAGCAGCCGGACTAGCGGGGGGGCCGATCGGTACGAGCAGTACTTC
CASSRTSGGADRYEQYF
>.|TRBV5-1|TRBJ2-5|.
TGCGCCAGCAGCTTTGGACAGCAAGAGACCCAGTACTTC
CASSFGQQETQYF
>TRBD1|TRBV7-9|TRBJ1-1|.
TGTGCCAGCAGCCGGGACAGAGACACTGAAGCTTTCTTT
CASSRDRDTEAFF
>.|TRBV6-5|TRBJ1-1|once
TGTGCCAGCCTTGAGAGAGACTTACGGGACACTGAAGCTTTCTTT
CASLERDLRDTEAFF
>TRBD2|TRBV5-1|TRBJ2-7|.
TGCGCCAGCAGCGCTGACCTGGGGGGGAGGTACGAGCAGTACTTC
CASSADLGGRYEQYF
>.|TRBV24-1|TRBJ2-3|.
TGTGCCACCAGGGATAGCCGGGGGTGGCAGTATTTT
CATRDSRGWQYF
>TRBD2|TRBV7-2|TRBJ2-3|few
TGTGCCAGCAGCGCTAGCGGGGGGTATACGCAGTATTTT
CASSASGGYTQYF
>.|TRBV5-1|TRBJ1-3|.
TGCGCCAGCAGCTTAACAGGGTGGGGAAACACCATATATTTT
CASSLTGWGNTIYF
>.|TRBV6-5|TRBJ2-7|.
TGTGCCAGCAGTTACGGCGGCCGACGCCAAAGCGAGCAGTACTTC
CASSYGGRRQSEQYF